This TCR beta chain was identified during a study of T-cell memory formation after mild COVID-19 (dated by TCRdb to 2020 to 2022). About the full investigation: TCR sequence clusters from the two donors were largely donor specific. T-cell clones expanding and contracting after mild COVID-19 in a couple of donors were tracked by longitudinal TCRalpha and TCRbeta repertoire sequencing. The cohort comprised two young, previously healthy adult volunteers, one female and one male.

On this clonotype: Its cognate antigen has yet to be identified. No clone much larger than this one lies a single base away; base qualities are absent.

The research as a whole found: Contracting CD4+ clones turned up mainly in the CM and EM memory subsets, whereas EMRA was where CD8+ clones were enriched. The study included only a couple of mild cases, and larger cohorts that include severe cases with pre-infection samples were judged to be necessary. Some responding clones were detected in pre-infection memory, suggesting pre-existing cross-reactive memory T cells joined the SARS-CoV-2 response. The second-wave clones that peaked on day 37 were not confirmed to be SARS-CoV-2 specific. Clones contracting from day 15 to 85 had balanced CD4/CD8 phenotypes, while a second wave expanding from day 15 to 37 was biased towards CD4+.

Sequenced using an Illumina NovaSeq 6000. TCRalpha and TCRbeta cDNA libraries were constructed by 5'RACE with constant-segment primers, with sample barcodes and unique molecular identifiers being introduced. RNA was extracted from every sample with Trizol reagent. Library amplification was performed in two PCR steps, and a second sample barcode and Illumina TruSeq adapters were introduced in the second step. The libraries were sequenced on an Illumina NovaSeq using 2 x 150 bp paired-end reads. On the authors' methods: With migec v1.2.7, reads were demultiplexed and then collapsed into UMI-guided consensus sequences. With mixcr v2.1.11, UMI consensuses were aligned to TRA and TRB V and J templates and assembled into clonotypes. A clonotype was counted as expanded or contracted only when both edgeR and NoisET called the clonotype significant, with the noise models trained on biological replicates. For edgeR calls, a false discovery rate-adjusted p below 0.01 and a log2 fold-change threshold of 1 were applied. As an exploratory analysis of dynamics, PCA with hierarchical clustering was applied to max-normalized trajectories of the 1000 most abundant clonotypes. The CD4 or CD8 phenotype of responding clones was assigned using the separately sequenced CD4+ and CD8+ repertoires. TCRdb redid the processing of the public reads, applying fastp at Q25 and MiXCR, and retained in-frame beta chains. Each entry is one CDR3 protein sequence, shown with its most common DNA and genes. The V and J calls here are based on TCRdb, not the publication. The sample data list around 320,000 distinct CDR3 sequences, and over 11% of these were observed just once. The leading ten clones occupy under 25% of the sample.

Ficoll-Paque density gradient centrifugation was the method used to isolate PBMCs. The germline V end is reduced by 3 bases and the J end by 0 bases; junction bases left unmatched: 5. The CDR3 runs 15 residues from the cysteine to the phenylalanine. Just CDR3 DNA is preserved here, 45 bases in frame from base 1. Looking up the germline V gene yields CDR1 SGHDT and CDR2 YYEEEE. The sequence derives from a man aged 18 to 29 who had mild COVID-19 (a few samples of this study predate the infection). The sample titles of this study are shuffled in the database, so cell type and time point are left out; the donor was told from shared clones. The sequence links TRBV5-6 to TRBJ1-1, with 7 middle bases fitting TRBD1. The specimen was PBMCs or a T cell subset sorted from them (not recorded which). The encoded CDR3 is CASSWETGMNTEAFF. In nucleotide form, the sequence is TGTGCCAGCAGCTGGGAGACAGGGATGAACACTGAAGCTTTCTTT.